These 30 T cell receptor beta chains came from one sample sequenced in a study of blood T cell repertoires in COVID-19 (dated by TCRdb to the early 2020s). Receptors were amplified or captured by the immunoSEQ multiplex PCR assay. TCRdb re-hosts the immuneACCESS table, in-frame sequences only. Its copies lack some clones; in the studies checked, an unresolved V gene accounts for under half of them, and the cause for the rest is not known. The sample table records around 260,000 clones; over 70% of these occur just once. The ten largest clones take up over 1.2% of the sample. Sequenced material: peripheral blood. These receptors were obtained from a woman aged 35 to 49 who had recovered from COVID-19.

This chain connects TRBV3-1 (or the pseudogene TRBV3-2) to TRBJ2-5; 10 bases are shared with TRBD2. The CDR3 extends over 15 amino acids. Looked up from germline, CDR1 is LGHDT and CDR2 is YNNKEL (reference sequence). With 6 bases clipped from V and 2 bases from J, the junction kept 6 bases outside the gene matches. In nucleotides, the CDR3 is TGTGCCAGCAGTCCACCTAGCGGGGGACAAGAGACCCAGTACTTC. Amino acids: CASSPPSGGQETQYF.

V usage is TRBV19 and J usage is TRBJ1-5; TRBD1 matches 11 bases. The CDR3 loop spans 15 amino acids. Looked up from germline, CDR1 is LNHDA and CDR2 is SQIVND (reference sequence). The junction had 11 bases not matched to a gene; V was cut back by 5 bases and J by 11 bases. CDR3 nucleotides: TGTGCCAGTAGTCCCCGGGGGACAGGGGGTTGGGCCCAGCATTTT. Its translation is CASSPRGTGGWAQHF.

The CDR3 DNA reads TGTGCCAGCAGCAGGTCTCCGGGGAGCGAACCCACAGATACGCAGTATTTT. Its protein is CASSRSPGSEPTDTQYF. This sequence joins TRBV27 and TRBJ2-3; D possibly corresponds to TRBD2 (5 bases). CDR3 size: 17 residues. V dropped 6 bases and J dropped 2 bases, with 21 bases sitting between them. The germline CDR1 and CDR2 sequences are MNHEY and SMNVEV (reference sequence).

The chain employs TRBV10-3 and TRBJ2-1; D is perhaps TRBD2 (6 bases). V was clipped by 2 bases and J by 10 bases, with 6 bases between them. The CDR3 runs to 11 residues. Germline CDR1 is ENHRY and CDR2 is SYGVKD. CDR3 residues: CAISERGEQFF. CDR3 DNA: TGTGCCATCAGTGAGCGGGGGGAGCAGTTCTTC.

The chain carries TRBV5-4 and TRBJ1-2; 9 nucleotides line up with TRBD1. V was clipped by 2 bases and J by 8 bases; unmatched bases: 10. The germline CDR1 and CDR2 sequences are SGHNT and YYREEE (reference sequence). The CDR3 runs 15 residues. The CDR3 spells CASSFGGTGLRGYTF. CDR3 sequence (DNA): TGTGCCAGCAGCTTCGGTGGGACAGGGTTGCGGGGCTACACCTTC.

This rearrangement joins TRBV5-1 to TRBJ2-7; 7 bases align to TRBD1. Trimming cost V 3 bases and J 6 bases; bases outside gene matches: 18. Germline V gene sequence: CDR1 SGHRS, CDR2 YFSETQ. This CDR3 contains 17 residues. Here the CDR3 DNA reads TGCGCCAGCAGCTCCTCAGGGGGACCCAGGGGTTTCTCCGAGCAGTACTTC. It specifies CASSSSGGPRGFSEQYF.

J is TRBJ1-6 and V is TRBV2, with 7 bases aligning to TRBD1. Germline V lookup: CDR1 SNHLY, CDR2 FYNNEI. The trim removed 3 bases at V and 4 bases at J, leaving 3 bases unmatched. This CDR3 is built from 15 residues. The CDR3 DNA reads TGTGCCAGCAGTGACTCACAGGGGTATAATTCACCCCTCCACTTT. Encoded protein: CASSDSQGYNSPLHF.

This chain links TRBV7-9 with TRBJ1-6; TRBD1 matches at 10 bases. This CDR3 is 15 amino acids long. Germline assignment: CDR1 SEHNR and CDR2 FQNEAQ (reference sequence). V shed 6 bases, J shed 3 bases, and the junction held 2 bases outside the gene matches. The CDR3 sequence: CASSRDRGYNSPLHF. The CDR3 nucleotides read TGTGCCAGCAGTCGGGACAGGGGCTATAATTCACCCCTCCACTTT.

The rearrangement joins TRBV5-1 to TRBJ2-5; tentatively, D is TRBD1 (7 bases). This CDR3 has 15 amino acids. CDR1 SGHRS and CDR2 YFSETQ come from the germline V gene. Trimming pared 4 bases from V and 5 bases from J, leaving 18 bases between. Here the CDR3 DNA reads TGCGCCAGCAGCCTCTTTCCTTCAGGGGGGGAGACCCAGTACTTC. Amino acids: CASSLFPSGGETQYF. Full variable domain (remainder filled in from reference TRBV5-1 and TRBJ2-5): KAGVTQTPRYLIKTRGQQVTLSCSPISGHRSVSWYQQTPGQGLQFLFEYFSETQRNKGNFPGRFSGRQFSNSRSEMNVSTLELGDSALYLCASSLFPSGGETQYFGPGTRLLVL.

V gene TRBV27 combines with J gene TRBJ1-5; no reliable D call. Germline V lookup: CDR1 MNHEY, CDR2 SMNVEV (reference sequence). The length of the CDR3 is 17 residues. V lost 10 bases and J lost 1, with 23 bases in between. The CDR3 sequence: CATSEWGVLNSNQPQHF. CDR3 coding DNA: TGTGCCACCTCTGAGTGGGGAGTCCTTAACAGCAATCAGCCCCAGCATTTT.

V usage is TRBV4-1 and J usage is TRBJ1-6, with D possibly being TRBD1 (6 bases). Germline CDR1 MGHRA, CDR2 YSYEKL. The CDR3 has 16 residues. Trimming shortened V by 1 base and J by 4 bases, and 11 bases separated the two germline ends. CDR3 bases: TGCGCCAGCAGCCAAGGGCAGGGGACGTATAATTCACCCCTCCACTTT. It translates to CASSQGQGTYNSPLHF.

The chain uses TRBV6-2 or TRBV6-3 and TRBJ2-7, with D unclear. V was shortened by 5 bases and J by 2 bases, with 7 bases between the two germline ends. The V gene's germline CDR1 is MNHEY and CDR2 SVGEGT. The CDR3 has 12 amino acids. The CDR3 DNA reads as TGTGCCAGCAGTGACCGGGCCTACGAGCAGTACTTC. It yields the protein CASSDRAYEQYF.

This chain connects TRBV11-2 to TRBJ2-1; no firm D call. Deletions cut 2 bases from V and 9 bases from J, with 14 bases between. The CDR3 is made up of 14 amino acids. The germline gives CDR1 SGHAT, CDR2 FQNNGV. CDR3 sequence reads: CASSLQLLIVEQFF. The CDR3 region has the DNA TGTGCCAGCAGCTTACAACTCCTAATAGTTGAGCAGTTCTTC. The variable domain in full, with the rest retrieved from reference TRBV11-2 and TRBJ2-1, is EAGVAQSPRYKIIEKRQSVAFWCNPISGHATLYWYQQILGQGPKLLIQFQNNGVVDDSQLPKDRFSAERLKGVDSTLKIQPAKLEDSAVYLCASSLQLLIVEQFFGPGTRLTVL.

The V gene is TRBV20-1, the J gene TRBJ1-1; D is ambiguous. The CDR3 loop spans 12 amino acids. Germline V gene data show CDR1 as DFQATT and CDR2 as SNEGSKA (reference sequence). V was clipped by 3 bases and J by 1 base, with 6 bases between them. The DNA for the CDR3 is TGCAGTGCTAGTGACGGGAACACTGAAGCTTTCTTT. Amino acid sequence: CSASDGNTEAFF.

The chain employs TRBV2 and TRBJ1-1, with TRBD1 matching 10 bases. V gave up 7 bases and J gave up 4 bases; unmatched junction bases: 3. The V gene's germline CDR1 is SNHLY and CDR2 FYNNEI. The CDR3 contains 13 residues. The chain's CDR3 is CASIRTGGTEAFF. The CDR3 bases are TGTGCCAGCATCCGGACAGGGGGCACTGAAGCTTTCTTT.

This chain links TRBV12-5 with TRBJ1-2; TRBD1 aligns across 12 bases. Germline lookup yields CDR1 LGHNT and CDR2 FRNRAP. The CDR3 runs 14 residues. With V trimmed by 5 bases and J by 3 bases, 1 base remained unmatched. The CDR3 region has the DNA TGTGCTAGTGGTGGGGACAGGGGGCACTATGGCTACACCTTC. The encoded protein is CASGGDRGHYGYTF.

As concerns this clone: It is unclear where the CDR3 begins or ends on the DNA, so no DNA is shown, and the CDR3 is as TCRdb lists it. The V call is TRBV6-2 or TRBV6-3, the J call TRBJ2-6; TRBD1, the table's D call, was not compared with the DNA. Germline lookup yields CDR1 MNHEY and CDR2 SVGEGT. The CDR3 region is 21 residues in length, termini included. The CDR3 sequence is CASSSSVFNRGTGSGANVLTF.

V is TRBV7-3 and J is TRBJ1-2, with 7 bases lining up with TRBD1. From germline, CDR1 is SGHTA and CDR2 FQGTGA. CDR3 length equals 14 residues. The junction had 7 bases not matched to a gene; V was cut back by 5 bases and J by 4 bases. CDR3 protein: CASSPGTEGYGYTF. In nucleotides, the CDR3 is TGTGCCAGCAGCCCGGGGACAGAAGGCTATGGCTACACCTTC. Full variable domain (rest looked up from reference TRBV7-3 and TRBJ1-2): GAGVSQTPSNKVTEKGKYVELRCDPISGHTALYWYRQSLGQGPEFLIYFQGTGAADDSGLPNDRFFAVRPEGSVSTLKIQRTERGDSAVYLCASSPGTEGYGYTFGSGTRLTVV.

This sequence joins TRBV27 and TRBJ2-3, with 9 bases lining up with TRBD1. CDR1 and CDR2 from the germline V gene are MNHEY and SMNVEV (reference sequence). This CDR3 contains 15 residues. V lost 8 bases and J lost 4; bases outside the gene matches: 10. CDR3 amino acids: CASRGTGKGPDTQYF. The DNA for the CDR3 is TGTGCCAGCCGGGGGACAGGGAAGGGCCCAGATACGCAGTATTTT.

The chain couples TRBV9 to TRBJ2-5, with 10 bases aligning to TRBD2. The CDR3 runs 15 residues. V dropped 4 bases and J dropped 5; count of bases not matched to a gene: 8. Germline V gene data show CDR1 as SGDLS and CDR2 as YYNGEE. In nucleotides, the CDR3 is TGTGCCAGCAGCCCCCTAGCGGGGGTAAAGGAGACCCAGTACTTC. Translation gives CASSPLAGVKETQYF.

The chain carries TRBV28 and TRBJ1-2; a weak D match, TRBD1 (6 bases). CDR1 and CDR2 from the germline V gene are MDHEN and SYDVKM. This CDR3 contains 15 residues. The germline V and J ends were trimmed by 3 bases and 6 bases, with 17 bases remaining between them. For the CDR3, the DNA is TGTGCCAGCAGTTTCCTCGGGACATCATTTGATGGCTACACCTTC. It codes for CASSFLGTSFDGYTF.

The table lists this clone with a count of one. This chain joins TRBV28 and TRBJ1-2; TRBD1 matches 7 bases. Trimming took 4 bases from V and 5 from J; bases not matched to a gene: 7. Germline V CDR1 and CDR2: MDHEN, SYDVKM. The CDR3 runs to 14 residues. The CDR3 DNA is TGTGCCAGCAGTTCCCCCCCAGGGGGGTATGGCTACACCTTC. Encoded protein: CASSSPPGGYGYTF.

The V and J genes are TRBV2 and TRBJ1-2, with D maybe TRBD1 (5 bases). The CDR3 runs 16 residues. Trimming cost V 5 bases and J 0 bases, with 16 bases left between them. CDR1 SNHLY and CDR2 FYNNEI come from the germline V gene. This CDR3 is CASSPFWGPANYGYTF. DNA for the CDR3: TGTGCCAGCAGTCCCTTTTGGGGCCCCGCTAACTATGGCTACACCTTC.

CDR3: CASSIVGQGNTEAFF. Here the CDR3 DNA reads TGTGCCAGTAGTATCGTAGGACAGGGGAACACTGAAGCTTTCTTT. The J gene is TRBJ1-1, the V gene TRBV19, with 8 bases identical to TRBD1. The CDR3 covers 15 residues. V was clipped by 3 bases and J by 1 base; unmatched bases: 4. Germline V gives CDR1 LNHDA, CDR2 SQIVND (reference sequence).

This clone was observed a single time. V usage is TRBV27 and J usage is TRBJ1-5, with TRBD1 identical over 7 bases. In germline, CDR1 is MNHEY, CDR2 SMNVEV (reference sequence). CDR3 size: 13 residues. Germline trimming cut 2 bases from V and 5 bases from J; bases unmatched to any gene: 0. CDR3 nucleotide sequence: TGTGCCAGCAGTTTAGACAGGGATCAGCCCCAGCATTTT. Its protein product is CASSLDRDQPQHF.

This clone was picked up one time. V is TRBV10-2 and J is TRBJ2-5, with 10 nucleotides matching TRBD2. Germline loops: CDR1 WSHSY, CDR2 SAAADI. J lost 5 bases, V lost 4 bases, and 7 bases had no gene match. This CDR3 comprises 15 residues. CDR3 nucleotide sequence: TGCGCCAGCAGTGGATCTAGCGGGGGCTGGGAGACCCAGTACTTC. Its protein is CASSGSSGGWETQYF.

The CDR3 coding sequence is TGTGCCAGCAGTGCCCGGGACAGTCCTAATGAAAAACTGTTTTTT. Amino acids: CASSARDSPNEKLFF. The chain carries TRBV2 and TRBJ1-4; TRBD1 matches at 7 bases. This CDR3 has 15 residues. Germline V lookup: CDR1 SNHLY, CDR2 FYNNEI. V lost 4 bases and J lost 3; bases outside the gene matches: 5.

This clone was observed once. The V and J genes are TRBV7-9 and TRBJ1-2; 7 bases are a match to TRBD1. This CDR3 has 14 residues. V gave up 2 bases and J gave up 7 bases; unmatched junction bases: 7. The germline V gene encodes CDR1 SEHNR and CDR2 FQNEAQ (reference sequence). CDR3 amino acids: CASSLKGAGGGYTF. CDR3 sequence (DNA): TGTGCCAGCAGCTTAAAGGGGGCAGGGGGTGGCTACACCTTC.

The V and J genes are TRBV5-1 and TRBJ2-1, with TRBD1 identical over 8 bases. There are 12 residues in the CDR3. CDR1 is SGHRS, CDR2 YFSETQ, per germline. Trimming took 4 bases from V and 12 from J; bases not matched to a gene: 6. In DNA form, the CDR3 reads TGCGCCAGCAGCCCGGACAGGGTGGCGCAGTTCTTC. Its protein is CASSPDRVAQFF.

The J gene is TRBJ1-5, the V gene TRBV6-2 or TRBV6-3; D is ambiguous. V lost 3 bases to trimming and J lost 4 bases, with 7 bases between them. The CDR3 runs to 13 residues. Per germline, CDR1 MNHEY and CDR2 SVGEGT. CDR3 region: CASSYPGNQPQHF. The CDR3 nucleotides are TGTGCCAGCAGTTATCCCGGGAATCAGCCCCAGCATTTT.